This T cell receptor (beta chain) was sequenced during a study of regulatory T cells in long-lasting Graves disease. The time point here: newly diagnosed GD, antithyroid drugs for less than 3 months. RNA extracted from PBMCs served as the sequencing template. This clonotype was detected many times. According to the study, TCR beta libraries were built with iRepertoire HTBI primers and CDR3-region Arm-PCR. TCRdb ran MiXCR on the multiplex PCR reads and lists one entry per CDR3 protein. The table records 350,000 to 450,000 distinct CDR3 sequences, roughly a sixth of them present only once. Trimming shortened V by 1 base and J by 6 bases, and 10 bases separated the two germline ends. The CDR3 is 13 amino acids. Germline V CDR1 and CDR2: LGHDT, YNNKEL (reference sequence). The sample was also reused in another study, on T cells in Graves' hyperthyroidism and ophthalmopathy.

The sample was peripheral blood mononuclear cells (PBMCs), taken at new diagnosis, from a patient treated with antithyroid drugs. The chain has TRBV3-1 and TRBJ2-7; D gene uncertain. The source of this sequence is a man aged 40-49 years with Graves disease. As DNA, the CDR3 is TGTGCCAGCAGCCAAGTCACCCTCGGCGAGCAGTACTTC. This sequence encodes CASSQVTLGEQYF.